These T cell receptor beta chains were read from a single sample in a study of response to subunit inactivated influenza vaccine. TCRdb re-derived calls from the RT-PCR reads in MiXCR, one entry per CDR3 protein. The sample has 860,000 or so distinct CDR3 sequences, over 20% seen once. The sample consisted of PBMCs from blood, taken about 5 days after vaccination. The receptors were gathered from a man aged 50 to 59 who received an inactivated influenza vaccine. CDR3s include the opening cysteine and the closing phenylalanine or tryptophan. A D gene is named only where the DNA matches it firmly. Clone size appears in some rows only: once, few, many, or a class for an expanded clone.

CDR3aa: CAISRNNEQFF
CDR3nt: TGTGCCATCAGCCGCAACAATGAGCAGTTCTTC
d_gene: .
v_gene: TRBV10-3
j_gene: TRBJ2-1
abundance: few

CDR3aa: CASSLMTMGDYTF
CDR3nt: TGTGCCAGCAGCTTAATGACTATGGGGGACTACACCTTC
d_gene: .
v_gene: TRBV7-8
j_gene: TRBJ1-2
abundance: few

CDR3aa: CASSPSTPYNEQFF
CDR3nt: TGTGCCAGCAGCCCTTCGACACCATACAATGAGCAGTTCTTC
d_gene: .
v_gene: TRBV7-2
j_gene: TRBJ2-1
abundance: .

CDR3aa: CASSAALWTTYNEQFF
CDR3nt: TGTGCCAGCAGCGCTGCCCTTTGGACTACCTACAATGAGCAGTTCTTC
d_gene: .
v_gene: TRBV7-6
j_gene: TRBJ2-1
abundance: .

CDR3aa: CSARSSGGETQYF
CDR3nt: TGCAGTGCTAGAAGCAGCGGGGGTGAGACCCAGTACTTC
d_gene: TRBD2
v_gene: TRBV20-1
j_gene: TRBJ2-5
abundance: .

CDR3aa: CASSYSAGGEAFF
CDR3nt: TGTGCCAGCAGTTACTCCGCTGGGGGTGAAGCTTTCTTT
d_gene: .
v_gene: TRBV6-5
j_gene: TRBJ1-1
abundance: .

CDR3aa: CASRAQVYEQYF
CDR3nt: TGCGCCAGCAGGGCCCAGGTATACGAGCAGTACTTC
d_gene: .
v_gene: TRBV10-2
j_gene: TRBJ2-7
abundance: .

CDR3aa: CASSRSAVNEKLFF
CDR3nt: TGCGCCAGCAGCCGGTCCGCTGTTAATGAAAAACTGTTTTTT
d_gene: .
v_gene: TRBV5-1
j_gene: TRBJ1-4
abundance: few

CDR3aa: CSANLGTFKGEQYF
CDR3nt: TGCAGTGCCAACCTAGGGACTTTTAAGGGGGAGCAGTACTTC
d_gene: .
v_gene: TRBV20-1
j_gene: TRBJ2-7
abundance: .

CDR3aa: CASSQDRTSGTFAYEQYF
CDR3nt: TGCGCCAGCAGCCAAGATCGGACTAGCGGGACTTTCGCCTACGAGCAGTACTTC
d_gene: TRBD2
v_gene: TRBV4-3
j_gene: TRBJ2-7
abundance: .

CDR3aa: CAISERQGAMNTEAFF
CDR3nt: TGTGCCATCAGTGAGAGACAGGGAGCGATGAACACTGAAGCTTTCTTT
d_gene: TRBD1
v_gene: TRBV10-3
j_gene: TRBJ1-1
abundance: .

CDR3aa: CASSLERGRSYNEQFF
CDR3nt: TGCGCCAGCAGCTTGGAACGGGGCCGCTCCTACAATGAGCAGTTCTTC
d_gene: .
v_gene: TRBV5-1
j_gene: TRBJ2-1
abundance: .

CDR3aa: CSATGLAPNEQFF
CDR3nt: TGCAGTGCTACCGGACTAGCGCCGAATGAGCAGTTCTTC
d_gene: TRBD2
v_gene: TRBV20-1
j_gene: TRBJ2-1
abundance: .

CDR3aa: CSAREDYSSGSSYNEQFF
CDR3nt: TGCAGTGCTAGAGAAGACTACTCTAGCGGGAGCTCCTACAATGAGCAGTTCTTC
d_gene: TRBD2
v_gene: TRBV20-1
j_gene: TRBJ2-1
abundance: .